These 2 T cell receptor beta chains were all obtained from the same sample, sequenced in a study of cytomegalovirus exposure and HLA in healthy donors. PCR primers comprised 60 Vbeta and 13 Jbeta primers. Profiled with immunoSEQ multiplex PCR; TCRdb holds only in-frame clones, not every one. The data contain some 85,000 clones, around 84% of them seen just once; the ten biggest clones take up approximately 4.6%. Sequencing input: PBMCs. The source is a woman between 35 and 50 years old in good health and CMV-seropositive.

This clone was detected once. The chain carries TRBV29-1 and TRBJ2-3; weak D call: TRBD1 (5 bases). Germline V gives CDR1 SQVTM, CDR2 ANQGSEA. The CDR3 has 13 residues. Trimming left V 7 bases short and J 2 bases short, with 13 bases between. Here the CDR3 reads CSGLSGFTDTQYF. For the CDR3, the DNA is TGCAGCGGACTTTCAGGGTTCACAGATACGCAGTATTTT.

This sequence joins TRBV4-3 and TRBJ1-1; perhaps TRBD1 as D (6 bases). CDR1 and CDR2 (germline): LGHNA, YSLEER. The CDR3 is 17 residues long. The V end lost 0 bases, the J end lost 3 bases, and 17 bases lay between the germline ends. The chain's CDR3 is CASSQDRRGAGDTEAFF. The CDR3 DNA reads TGCGCCAGCAGCCAAGATAGGCGGGGGGCAGGGGACACTGAAGCTTTCTTT.